Below, 4 T cell receptor beta chains from the same sample are listed, as sequenced in a study of tumor and adjacent non-tumor tissue in lung cancer. TCRbeta libraries were built with three rounds of nested PCR, modified from ARM-PCR. TCRdb ran MiXCR on the multiplex PCR reads and lists one entry per CDR3 protein. The table records around 75,000 distinct CDR3 sequences, around 65% of them present only once. This sample's RNA came from whole unsorted tissue. More than 3 cm separated this lung sample from the edge of the tumor. Sequenced material: distant non-tumor lung tissue. The receptor set was obtained from a woman aged 50 to 65 with non-small cell lung cancer.

Turning to this clonotype: An end of the junction differs from the germline gene, which may be a read error. The chain combines TRBV12-3 or TRBV12-4 with TRBJ1-5, with unresolved D. The CDR3 has 14 amino acids. Here the CDR3 DNA reads TGTACCAGCAGCCTTGATAGGGTAGATCAGCCCCAGCACTTT. It yields the protein CTSSLDRVDQPQHF.

Turning to this clonotype: This may come from a read error, since a much larger clone is one base off. The gene calls are TRBV10-3 and TRBJ2-6; the D gene could be TRBD1 or TRBD2 (5 bases each). Germline V gene data show CDR1 as ENHRY and CDR2 as SYGVKD. This CDR3 has 15 residues. Here the CDR3 reads CVISPGTSGANVLTF. For the CDR3, the DNA is TGTGTCATCAGTCCCGGGACCTCTGGGGCCAACGTCCTGACTTTC.

With regard to this clonotype: This may come from a read error, since a much larger clone is one base off. The gene calls are TRBV20-1 and TRBJ2-7, with TRBD2 identical over 9 bases. The CDR3 consists of 13 residues. Germline CDR1 is DFQATT and CDR2 is SNEGSKA (reference sequence). The V gene end was trimmed by 7 bases and the J gene end by 0 bases; junction bases not matched to a gene: 4. The DNA of the CDR3 is TGCAGTGTTAGGACTAGCGCCTCCTACGAGCAGTACTTC. The encoded protein is CSVRTSASYEQYF.

In its sample, this clonotype was seen many times. The chain has TRBV4-1 and TRBJ1-2; unclear D gene. The V end was cut by 1 base, the J end by 3 bases, with 12 bases between. Germline V gene sequence: CDR1 MGHRA, CDR2 YSYEKL. The CDR3 has 15 amino acids. CDR3 region: CASSQVMFRDYGYTF. The CDR3 DNA reads as TGCGCCAGCAGCCAAGTGATGTTTCGGGACTATGGCTACACCTTC.